This TCR beta chain was recorded in a study of control samples from healthy donors and cancer patients. Sequenced by immunoSEQ multiplex PCR; TCRdb stores in-frame clones only, minus some. The table lists around 130,000 clones, about 90% of them singletons. The germline V gene has CDR1 SEHNR and CDR2 FQNEAQ (reference sequence). The CDR3 is 14 residues long. V dropped 3 bases and J dropped 3 bases, with 8 bases sitting between them. This clone has more than one count but fewer than ten. The chain is built from TRBV7-9 and TRBJ2-2; D gene ambiguous. Source material: PBMCs. The clonotype originates from a man over 45 with head and neck cancer. This CDR3 reads CASSFGYYTGELFF. The DNA of the CDR3 is TGTGCCAGCAGCTTCGGTTACTACACCGGGGAGCTGTTTTTT. Looking up the rest from reference TRBV7-9 and TRBJ2-2 gives the full variable domain: DTGVSQNPRHKITKRGQNVTFRCDPISEHNRLYWYRQTLGQGPEFLTYFQNEAQLEKSRLLSDRFSAERPKGSFSTLEIQRTEQGDSAMYLCASSFGYYTGELFFGEGSRLTVL.